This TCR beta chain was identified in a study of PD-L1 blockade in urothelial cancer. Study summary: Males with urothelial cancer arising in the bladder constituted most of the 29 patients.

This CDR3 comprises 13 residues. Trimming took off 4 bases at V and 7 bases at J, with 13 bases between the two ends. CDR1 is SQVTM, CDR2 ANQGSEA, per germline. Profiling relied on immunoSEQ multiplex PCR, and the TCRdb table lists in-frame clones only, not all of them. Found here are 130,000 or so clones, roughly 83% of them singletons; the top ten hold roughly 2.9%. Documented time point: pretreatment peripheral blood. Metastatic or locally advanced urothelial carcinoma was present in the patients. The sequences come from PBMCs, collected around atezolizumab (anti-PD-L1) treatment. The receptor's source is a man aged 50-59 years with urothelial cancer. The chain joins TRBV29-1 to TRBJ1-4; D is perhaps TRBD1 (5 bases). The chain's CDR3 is CSVVSMGGEKLFF. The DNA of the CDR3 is TGCAGCGTTGTCTCGATGGGGGGTGAAAAACTGTTTTTT.